Presented here are 32 T cell receptor beta chains from one specimen sequenced in a study of post-analysis software for immune sequencing data. Whole-study results and caveats: Patients used about 5 TRBV segments, including TRBV5-6, TRBV5-1 and TRBV20-1, more often than controls.

These TCRs are of unknown antigen specificity. Included in the TCR beta cDNA libraries were unique molecular identifiers. TCRdb independently ran MiXCR on the PCR reads; one entry per CDR3 protein. The sample holds about 540,000 distinct CDR3 sequences, around 34% seen once. Sequences were obtained from blood. All receptors derive from a girl aged 2 to 17 with multiple sclerosis.

The chain joins TRBV5-6 to TRBJ2-5, with 9 bases matching TRBD1. The germline V gene has CDR1 SGHDT and CDR2 YYEEEE. Trimming at V came to 4 bases and at J to 11 bases, leaving 12 bases not matched to a gene. The CDR3 contains 14 residues. The CDR3 protein is CASSKQGANLEQYF. DNA of the CDR3: TGTGCCAGCAGCAAACAGGGGGCGAATCTTGAGCAGTACTTC.

The V call is TRBV5-4, the J call TRBJ1-6, with 7 nucleotides matching TRBD1. CDR3 size: 16 residues. CDR1 is SGHNT and CDR2 is YYREEE in the germline V gene (reference sequence). V dropped 2 bases and J dropped 6; count of bases not matched to a gene: 8. The CDR3 region is CASSFGTAGFNSPLHF. CDR3 bases: TGTGCCAGCAGCTTCGGGACAGCGGGCTTTAATTCACCCCTCCACTTT. The whole variable domain, remainder taken from reference TRBV5-4 and TRBJ1-6, is ETGVTQSPTHLIKTRGQQVTLRCSSQSGHNTVSWYQQALGQGPQFIFQYYREEENGRGNFPPRFSGLQFPNYSSELNVNALELDDSALYLCASSFGTAGFNSPLHFGNGTRLTVT.

This clonotype was counted between two and nine times. The chain uses TRBV6-6 and TRBJ1-5, with no clear D. The CDR3 covers 13 residues. V gave up 6 bases and J gave up 6 bases, with 12 bases separating them. CDR1 and CDR2 from the germline V gene are MNHNY and SVGAGI (reference sequence). The CDR3 sequence: CASSPSDGQPQHF. For the CDR3, the DNA is TGTGCCAGCAGCCCTTCTGATGGTCAGCCCCAGCATTTT.

This clonotype was detected many times. In DNA, the CDR3 is TGTGCCAGCAGCGGCCAGACAGGTGATGGCTACACCTTC. Protein product: CASSGQTGDGYTF. The chain employs TRBV9 and TRBJ1-2, with a tentative D call TRBD1 (6 bases). CDR3 length equals 13 residues. CDR1 and CDR2 from the germline V gene are SGDLS and YYNGEE. V was shortened by 3 bases and J by 6 bases, with 12 bases between the two germline ends.

This clonotype occurred a few times. The chain is built from TRBV25-1 and TRBJ2-5, with D perhaps matching TRBD1 (6 bases). V lost 6 bases, J lost 5 bases, and 16 bases lay in between. CDR1 MGHDK and CDR2 SYGVNS come from the germline V gene. This CDR3 is 14 amino acids long. The CDR3 loop is CASSMDSSVETQYF. The DNA for the CDR3 is TGTGCCAGCAGCATGGACAGTTCGGTCGAGACCCAGTACTTC.

This clonotype has only one observation. The chain employs TRBV14 and TRBJ2-1, with a possible D match to TRBD1 (5 bases). Germline-derived CDR1 and CDR2 are SGHDN and FVKESK. V was shortened by 6 bases and J by 4 bases, with 10 bases between the two germline ends. The CDR3 contains 13 residues. The chain's CDR3 is CASSNTGYNEQFF. The CDR3 DNA is TGTGCCAGCAGTAATACAGGTTACAATGAGCAGTTCTTC.

A few counts support this clonotype. The CDR3 is CASRHRGEQYF. CDR3 DNA: TGCGCCAGCAGACACCGGGGAGAACAGTATTTT. The J gene is TRBJ2-3, the V gene TRBV10-2; D is possibly TRBD2 (5 bases). Per the germline V gene, CDR1 is WSHSY and CDR2 is SAAADI. Trimming removed 6 bases at V and 12 bases at J, with 13 bases between. The CDR3 spans 11 residues.

The gene calls are TRBV2 and TRBJ2-3; either TRBD1 or TRBD2 may fit D (5 bases each). The V end was cut by 7 bases, the J end by 0 bases, with 17 bases between. Germline lookup yields CDR1 SNHLY and CDR2 FYNNEI. This CDR3 comprises 16 residues. The CDR3, as DNA: TGTGCCAGCAAGAACCGGGACGAAGAAAGCACAGATACGCAGTATTTT. This sequence encodes CASKNRDEESTDTQYF. The variable domain in full, completed from reference TRBV2 and TRBJ2-3, reads EPEVTQTPSHQVTQMGQEVILRCVPISNHLYFYWYRQILGQKVEFLVSFYNNEISEKSEIFDDQFSVERPDGSNFTLKIRSTKLEDSAMYFCASKNRDEESTDTQYFGPGTRLTVL.

The chain carries TRBV7-9 and TRBJ2-7, with D perhaps TRBD1 (5 bases). Germline V CDR1 and CDR2: SEHNR, FQNEAQ (reference sequence). V was clipped by 6 bases and J by 3 bases, with 18 bases between them. CDR3 length equals 15 residues. The CDR3 protein is CASRHVRDSDYEQYF. CDR3 in DNA: TGTGCCAGCAGACACGTCCGTGACAGCGACTACGAGCAGTACTTC.

In its sample, this clonotype was seen a few times. V and J are TRBV5-6 and TRBJ2-5; D may be TRBD2 (5 bases). The CDR3 extends over 13 amino acids. CDR1 and CDR2 (germline): SGHDT, YYEEEE. The V and J ends lost 4 bases and 1 base respectively, with 8 bases between them. CDR3 coding DNA: TGTGCCAGCAGCGCAGCGGCCCAAGAGACCCAGTACTTC. As protein: CASSAAAQETQYF.

This clonotype was observed a few times. CDR3 sequence: CSASRRHTEAFF. In DNA, the CDR3 is TGCAGTGCTAGTCGCAGGCACACTGAAGCTTTCTTT. The J gene is TRBJ1-1, the V gene TRBV20-1; D is unresolved. CDR3 length: 12 amino acids. Trimming removed 3 bases at V and 3 bases at J, with 8 bases between. Germline V gene data show CDR1 as DFQATT and CDR2 as SNEGSKA (reference sequence).

This clonotype has only a few counts. The chain joins TRBV5-1 to TRBJ1-4; a possible D gene is TRBD1 (5 bases). This CDR3 has 13 residues. Germline lookup yields CDR1 SGHRS and CDR2 YFSETQ. V lost 5 bases to trimming and J lost 3 bases, with 8 bases between them. For the CDR3, the DNA is TGCGCCAGCAGGGGGGATCCTAATGAAAAACTGTTTTTT. It encodes CASRGDPNEKLFF.

The J gene is TRBJ2-1, the V gene TRBV5-1; D unresolved. Deletions cut 4 bases from V and 9 bases from J, with 11 bases between. Germline CDR1 SGHRS, CDR2 YFSETQ. The CDR3 consists of 12 residues. The CDR3 is CASSPSKGEQFF. The CDR3 DNA reads as TGCGCCAGCAGCCCTTCTAAAGGTGAGCAGTTCTTC.

There are a few counts of this clonotype. The chain has TRBV6-5 and TRBJ2-1, with TRBD2 matching 13 bases. The germline V gene encodes CDR1 MNHEY and CDR2 SVGAGI. CDR3 length equals 14 residues. J was trimmed by 9 bases and V by 7 bases; bases with no gene match: 6. The CDR3 protein is CASIQLAGGREQFF. CDR3 bases: TGTGCCAGCATTCAACTAGCGGGGGGGCGTGAGCAGTTCTTC.

The V call is TRBV11-2, the J call TRBJ2-1, with 8 nucleotides matching TRBD2. This CDR3 comprises 21 residues. The junction had 23 bases not matched to a gene; V was cut back by 3 bases and J by 4 bases. Looked up from germline, CDR1 is SGHAT and CDR2 is FQNNGV. CDR3 residues: CASSFPIRLSLGLGSYNEQFF. The DNA of the CDR3 is TGTGCCAGCAGCTTCCCAATAAGGCTGAGTTTGGGACTAGGGTCGTACAATGAGCAGTTCTTC.

This clonotype was counted a few times. The chain has TRBV4-1 and TRBJ2-1; 12 nucleotides agree with TRBD2. CDR3 length: 16 amino acids. In germline, CDR1 is MGHRA, CDR2 YSYEKL. V gave up 2 bases and J gave up 9 bases; unmatched junction bases: 8. The CDR3 region is CASSQTGTSGRGEQFF. CDR3 sequence (DNA): TGCGCCAGCAGCCAAACCGGGACTAGCGGGCGGGGTGAGCAGTTCTTC.

This clonotype was seen a few times. The chain has TRBV13 and TRBJ2-7; TRBD1 matches at 9 bases. CDR3 size: 15 residues. V gave up 5 bases and J gave up 4 bases; unmatched junction bases: 9. Germline-derived CDR1 and CDR2 are PRHDT and FYEKMQ (reference sequence). As DNA, the CDR3 is TGTGCCAGCAGCAACCCGACAGGGGGAGTGTACGAGCAGTACTTC. Its translation is CASSNPTGGVYEQYF.

The genes are TRBV4-2 and TRBJ1-1; D gene unclear. Trimming left V 5 bases short and J 9 bases short, with 13 bases between. This CDR3 is built from 12 residues. The germline V gene has CDR1 LGHNA and CDR2 YNFKEQ. CDR3 bases: TGTGCCAGCAGCGCCGGCCCGGGGAAAGCTTTCTTT. Amino acids: CASSAGPGKAFF.

This clonotype was observed once. The junction shows a germline mismatch at one end, possibly a read error. This chain uses TRBV20-1 with TRBJ2-1, with 8 bases aligning to TRBD2. This CDR3 spans 16 amino acids. Germline V gives CDR1 DFQATT, CDR2 SNEGSKA (reference sequence). The CDR3 sequence is CNADTTRGGSYNEQFF. DNA for the CDR3: TGCAATGCTGATACAACCCGGGGGGGCTCCTACAATGAGCAGTTCTTC.

The J gene is TRBJ2-3, the V gene TRBV5-5; no clear D. The CDR3 consists of 16 residues. V lost 5 bases, J lost 2 bases, and 18 bases lay in between. CDR1 is SGHKS and CDR2 is YYEKEE in the germline V gene (reference sequence). CDR3 in amino acids: CASSPPRGAATDTQYF. CDR3 nucleotide sequence: TGTGCCAGCAGTCCGCCGCGAGGTGCGGCCACAGATACGCAGTATTTT.

This clonotype showed up many times. V is TRBV29-1 and J is TRBJ2-7, with D unresolved. V lost 1 base, J lost 6 bases, and 10 bases lay in between. This CDR3 comprises 12 residues. Germline V gene sequence: CDR1 SQVTM, CDR2 ANQGSEA. The CDR3 reads CSVEGERPEQYF. CDR3 nucleotide sequence: TGCAGCGTTGAAGGAGAGCGTCCCGAGCAGTACTTC.

This sequence joins TRBV12-3 or TRBV12-4 and TRBJ1-2, with 7 bases matching TRBD1. The CDR3 spans 13 residues. Trimming cost V 6 bases and J 8 bases; bases outside gene matches: 9. The CDR3 region is CASRRQGLVGYTF. CDR3 DNA sequence: TGTGCCAGCAGACGACAGGGTTTAGTCGGCTACACCTTC.

This clonotype appeared a few times. This chain connects TRBV2 to TRBJ1-2, with 11 nucleotides matching TRBD1. This CDR3 spans 15 amino acids. The germline V gene has CDR1 SNHLY and CDR2 FYNNEI. Trimming at V came to 8 bases and at J to 5 bases, leaving 10 bases not matched to a gene. The CDR3 nucleotides read TGTGCCAGCGGAGGACAGGGGGCGCCGGGATATGGCTACACCTTC. Encoded protein: CASGGQGAPGYGYTF.

A few counts support this clonotype. V and J are TRBV5-1 and TRBJ2-6; 10 bases are a match to TRBD2. The CDR3 length is 18 residues. Germline CDR1 SGHRS, CDR2 YFSETQ. The V segment lost 1 base and the J segment 0 bases; nucleotides outside the gene matches: 4. The CDR3 region has the DNA TGCGCCAGCAGCTTGTTTCTAGCGGGGGCCTCTGGGGCCAACGTCCTGACTTTC. It yields the protein CASSLFLAGASGANVLTF.

In its sample, this clonotype was seen a few times. V usage is TRBV13 and J usage is TRBJ1-2; D ambiguous. Germline CDR1 reads PRHDT; CDR2 reads FYEKMQ (reference sequence). The V end was cut by 3 bases, the J end by 8 bases, with 13 bases between. The CDR3 has 13 residues. The CDR3 nucleotides are TGTGCCAGCAGCTTTAGCCCGGTGGAGGGCTACACCTTC. Protein product: CASSFSPVEGYTF.

The CDR3, as DNA: TGTGCCAGCAGTGAATCCCATACAGGGTTCTATGGCTACACCTTC. This encodes CASSESHTGFYGYTF. The chain has TRBV25-1 and TRBJ1-2; possible D gene TRBD1, 6 bases. The length of the CDR3 is 15 residues. V lost 1 base and J 4 bases, leaving 13 bases between the germline ends. Germline V gene data show CDR1 as MGHDK and CDR2 as SYGVNS.

This clonotype was counted a few times. The V and J genes are TRBV5-5 and TRBJ1-2; the match to TRBD1 covers 11 bases. J lost 4 bases, V lost 5 bases, and 4 bases had no gene match. Per germline, CDR1 SGHKS and CDR2 YYEKEE (reference sequence). CDR3 length equals 14 residues. In DNA form, the CDR3 reads TGTGCCAGCAGATCGGACAGGGGGCCCTATGGCTACACCTTC. Protein product: CASRSDRGPYGYTF.

This chain uses TRBV4-1 with TRBJ2-3; D gene unclear. V lost 1 base, J lost 3 bases, and 11 bases lay in between. CDR1 and CDR2 from the germline V gene are MGHRA and YSYEKL. The CDR3 is 15 residues long. The CDR3 coding sequence is TGCGCCAGCAGCCAAGCTTTGATGGGGACAGATACGCAGTATTTT. This sequence encodes CASSQALMGTDTQYF.

This clonotype was seen a handful of times. The rearrangement joins TRBV11-2 to TRBJ2-5, with D perhaps given as TRBD1 or TRBD2 (5 bases each). The CDR3 runs 11 residues. Germline V gives CDR1 SGHAT, CDR2 FQNNGV. The V and J ends lost 11 bases and 4 bases respectively, with 11 bases between them. In DNA, the CDR3 is TGTGCCGTGGGGGAAGCAGAGACCCAGTACTTC. It yields the protein CAVGEAETQYF.

Concerning this clonotype itself: A single base separates this from a much larger clone, so it may be a read error. This chain connects TRBV29-1 to TRBJ2-5; D gene unclear. CDR3 length equals 10 residues. Per germline, CDR1 SQVTM and CDR2 ANQGSEA. V lost 7 bases and J lost 11, with 14 bases in between. The CDR3 DNA is TGCAGCGCATCGATCAATGAGCAGTACTTC. Translated, it gives CSASINEQYF.

This chain joins TRBV5-1 and TRBJ2-3, with 12 bases identical to TRBD2. The germline gives CDR1 SGHRS, CDR2 YFSETQ. CDR3 length: 18 amino acids. V shed 3 bases and J 4 bases; nucleotides not matched to a gene: 12. Here the CDR3 reads CASSWTSGAAKAADTQYF. The CDR3 DNA follows: TGCGCCAGCAGCTGGACTAGCGGGGCGGCTAAGGCGGCAGATACGCAGTATTTT.

The gene calls are TRBV24-1 and TRBJ2-1, with a possible D match to TRBD1 (6 bases). Trimming stripped 4 bases from V and 4 bases from J, with 13 bases between. Germline V gene data show CDR1 as KGHDR and CDR2 as SFDVKD. This CDR3 has 15 residues. The CDR3 protein is CATSDDRKPYNEQFF. Written as DNA, the CDR3 is TGTGCCACCAGTGACGACAGGAAACCTTACAATGAGCAGTTCTTC.